Each of the 24 T cell receptor beta chains below was sequenced from the same sample in a study of response to subunit inactivated influenza vaccine. From the RT-PCR reads, TCRdb called clonotypes with MiXCR, one entry per CDR3 protein. The sample holds 550,000 to 650,000 distinct CDR3 sequences; around 11% are singletons and the top ten take 9.5% to 13%. This material consisted of PBMCs from blood, taken on the day of vaccination. Receptor source: a man aged 50-60 years who received an inactivated influenza vaccine.

This clonotype has a handful of counts. V and J are TRBV6-4 and TRBJ2-3; 7 nucleotides agree with TRBD2. CDR3 length: 13 amino acids. The germline V gene has CDR1 MRHNA and CDR2 SNTAGT. V trimming: 5 bases; J trimming: 2 bases; junction bases outside the gene matches: 1. As DNA, the CDR3 is TGTGCCAGCAGTCGACTAGCCACAGATACGCAGTATTTT. It codes for CASSRLATDTQYF.

A single count supports this clonotype. Compared with germline, one end of the junction differs, possibly owing to a read error. The rearrangement joins TRBV20-1 to TRBJ2-7; 7 positions agree with TRBD2. This CDR3 spans 15 amino acids. Germline-derived CDR1 and CDR2 are DFQATT and SNEGSKA (reference sequence). CDR3 in DNA: TGCAGTGCTAGAGATGTAGTAGCGGGCACCTACGAGGAGTACTTC. Protein product: CSARDVVAGTYEEYF.

The sample holds a few counts of this clonotype. The V and J genes are TRBV20-1 and TRBJ2-7; TRBD1 matches at 9 bases. The CDR3 covers 14 residues. Germline assignment: CDR1 DFQATT and CDR2 SNEGSKA (reference sequence). V trimming: 8 bases; J trimming: 3 bases; junction bases outside the gene matches: 11. This CDR3 is CSTNRDREFYEQYF. The DNA of the CDR3 is TGCAGTACCAACCGGGACAGGGAATTCTACGAGCAGTACTTC.

This clonotype showed up just a few times. V usage is TRBV12-3 or TRBV12-4 and J usage is TRBJ2-5; D gene unclear. Trimming took 3 bases from V and 2 from J, leaving 10 bases between them. The CDR3 is made up of 14 amino acids. Written as DNA, the CDR3 is TGTGCCAGCAGTTTCGGGTTTGGTCAAGAGACCCAGTACTTC. This gives the protein CASSFGFGQETQYF.

The chain is built from TRBV9 and TRBJ2-3, with D maybe TRBD2 (5 bases). The CDR3 loop spans 14 amino acids. Trimming left V 6 bases short and J 0 bases short, with 11 bases between. From germline, CDR1 is SGDLS and CDR2 YYNGEE. The CDR3 DNA is TGTGCCAGCACCAAGGACTTCAGCACAGATACGCAGTATTTT. Protein sequence: CASTKDFSTDTQYF.

This rearrangement joins TRBV12-3 or TRBV12-4 to TRBJ2-3; 14 bases line up with TRBD2. There are 16 residues in the CDR3. V was clipped by 6 bases and J by 4 bases; unmatched bases: 6. Written as DNA, the CDR3 is TGTGCCAGCAGACGCGGACTAGCGGGAGGTTCAGATACGCAGTATTTT. Its translation: CASRRGLAGGSDTQYF.

This rearrangement joins TRBV5-1 to TRBJ2-1, with D perhaps being TRBD1 or TRBD2 (6 bases each). Per the germline V gene, CDR1 is SGHRS and CDR2 is YFSETQ. V lost 4 bases to trimming and J lost 10 bases, with 18 bases between them. The CDR3 is made up of 14 amino acids. CDR3 bases: TGCGCCAGCAGCGCAACGGGGGCGTCTATCGAGCAGTTCTTC. Encoded protein: CASSATGASIEQFF.

The V call is TRBV12-3 or TRBV12-4, the J call TRBJ1-2, with D possibly being TRBD1 (5 bases). V lost 5 bases and J lost 4, with 14 bases in between. This CDR3 is built from 14 residues. CDR3 sequence (DNA): TGTGCCAGCAGTCCCGCCCAGGACACCTATGGCTACACCTTC. Translated: CASSPAQDTYGYTF.

This chain links TRBV3-1 with TRBJ2-1; perhaps TRBD2 as D (6 bases). The V end lost 4 bases, the J end lost 5 bases, and 18 bases lay between the germline ends. The CDR3 loop spans 16 amino acids. Germline-derived CDR1 and CDR2 are LGHDT and YNNKEL (reference sequence). The CDR3 sequence: CASSPSGIAVNNEQFF. Here the CDR3 DNA reads TGTGCCAGCAGCCCATCAGGGATAGCGGTAAACAATGAGCAGTTCTTC.

This clonotype was picked up many times. This chain links TRBV5-1 with TRBJ2-3; 12 bases map to TRBD1. Germline lookup yields CDR1 SGHRS and CDR2 YFSETQ. V lost 0 bases to trimming and J lost 5 bases; unmatched junction nucleotides: 10. The CDR3 extends over 18 amino acids. CDR3 protein: CASSLAVRGQGAIDTQYF. DNA of the CDR3: TGCGCCAGCAGCTTGGCCGTTCGGGGACAGGGGGCAATAGATACGCAGTATTTT.

This clonotype was picked up a small number of times. J is TRBJ1-1 and V is TRBV4-1, with TRBD1 matching 10 bases. J gave up 1 base and V 1 base, and 3 bases lay outside the gene matches. Germline V lookup: CDR1 MGHRA, CDR2 YSYEKL. This CDR3 contains 16 residues. CDR3 loop: CASSQVRTGGNTEAFF. The CDR3 DNA follows: TGCGCCAGCAGCCAAGTCCGGACAGGGGGGAACACTGAAGCTTTCTTT.

This chain links TRBV6-6 with TRBJ2-3, with 7 bases identical to TRBD2. Trimming cost V 1 base and J 5 bases; bases outside gene matches: 6. Germline CDR1 MNHNY, CDR2 SVGAGI (reference sequence). This CDR3 contains 15 residues. CDR3 nucleotides: TGTGCCAGCAGTTACTTTAGCGGGCCGGTAGATACGCAGTATTTT. Protein sequence: CASSYFSGPVDTQYF.

The chain has TRBV20-1 and TRBJ2-3; 14 nucleotides agree with TRBD2. The V gene end was trimmed by 6 bases and the J gene end by 2 bases; junction bases not matched to a gene: 22. Germline CDR1 is DFQATT and CDR2 is SNEGSKA (reference sequence). This CDR3 is built from 21 residues. This CDR3 is CSAPPSKTSGGVSRFTDTQYF. The CDR3 DNA reads TGCAGTGCGCCGCCCTCAAAGACTAGCGGGGGGGTGTCGCGATTCACAGATACGCAGTATTTT.

The chain joins TRBV6-1 to TRBJ1-2, with 11 bases matching TRBD1. V lost 6 bases and J lost 4; bases outside the gene matches: 4. This CDR3 contains 14 residues. Germline loops: CDR1 MNHNS, CDR2 SASEGT. The DNA of the CDR3 is TGTGCCAGCAGGGACAGGGGGCTGCGCTATGGCTACACCTTC. The encoded protein is CASRDRGLRYGYTF.

This rearrangement joins TRBV5-1 to TRBJ2-1; 8 bases match TRBD2. Germline lookup yields CDR1 SGHRS and CDR2 YFSETQ. The CDR3 consists of 16 residues. The J segment lost 7 bases and the V segment lost 0 bases, leaving 9 bases of the junction unmatched. Here the CDR3 reads CASSLATAGARNEQFF. The DNA for the CDR3 is TGCGCCAGCAGCTTGGCCACAGCGGGGGCCCGAAATGAGCAGTTCTTC.

This clonotype has at least ten counts. V and J are TRBV5-6 and TRBJ2-1; TRBD2 is a possible D gene (5 bases). Trimming took 3 bases from V and 7 from J, leaving 8 bases between them. Germline CDR1 SGHDT, CDR2 YYEEEE. This CDR3 has 12 amino acids. The CDR3 DNA reads TGTGCCAGCAGCTGGACGGGGAATGAGCAGTTCTTC. Its translation is CASSWTGNEQFF.

This clonotype has a handful of counts. The V gene is TRBV6-2 or TRBV6-3, the J gene TRBJ1-1; D is undetermined. This CDR3 has 14 amino acids. CDR1 is MNHEY and CDR2 is SVGEGT in the germline V gene. V was pared by 5 bases and J by 0 bases, with 10 bases between. The CDR3 protein is CASSNGLMNTEAFF. The CDR3 DNA is TGTGCCAGCAGTAACGGCTTGATGAACACTGAAGCTTTCTTT.

This clonotype was found many times. The J gene is TRBJ2-1, the V gene TRBV5-1; no firm D call. The CDR3 consists of 13 residues. V lost 0 bases and J lost 5, with 6 bases in between. The V gene's germline CDR1 is SGHRS and CDR2 YFSETQ. CDR3 residues: CASSLALHNEQFF. For the CDR3, the DNA is TGCGCCAGCAGCTTGGCCTTACACAATGAGCAGTTCTTC.

This clonotype was seen ten or more times. J is TRBJ2-6 and V is TRBV20-1, with D uncertain. The CDR3 is 14 residues long. Looked up from germline, CDR1 is DFQATT and CDR2 is SNEGSKA (reference sequence). V lost 5 bases, J lost 4 bases, and 12 bases lay in between. CDR3 amino acids: CSAPSLQGANVLTF. The DNA of the CDR3 is TGCAGTGCTCCCTCCCTACAGGGGGCCAACGTCCTGACTTTC.

DNA of the CDR3: TGTGCCAGCAGTCCGAGGACTAGCGCCAATGAGCAGTTCTTC. Its translation is CASSPRTSANEQFF. The chain is built from TRBV6-2 or TRBV6-3 and TRBJ2-1, with 9 bases aligning to TRBD2. CDR3 length: 14 residues. Germline V lookup: CDR1 MNHEY, CDR2 SVGEGT. Losses at the gene ends were 5 bases for V and 6 bases for J; bases not matched to a gene: 5.

There are a few counts of this clonotype. This CDR3 reads CAWSPGSVDYGYTF. The DNA for the CDR3 is TGTGCCTGGAGCCCGGGAAGTGTGGACTATGGCTACACCTTC. This chain joins TRBV30 and TRBJ1-2; D call uncertain. Trimming removed 3 bases from V and 3 bases from J, with 14 bases in between. Germline lookup yields CDR1 GTSNPN and CDR2 SVGIG (reference sequence). There are 14 residues in the CDR3.

This clonotype was seen only a few times. The chain combines TRBV7-6 with TRBJ2-3; 14 nucleotides line up with TRBD2. Germline assignment: CDR1 SGHVS and CDR2 FNYEAQ. This CDR3 contains 17 residues. The V gene end was trimmed by 4 bases and the J gene end by 6 bases; junction bases not matched to a gene: 9. CDR3 region: CASSSGTSGSFRDTQYF. The CDR3, as DNA: TGTGCCAGCAGCTCCGGGACTAGCGGGAGTTTTAGGGATACGCAGTATTTT.

This clonotype was observed many times. The CDR3 nucleotides are TGTGCCAGCAGCTTTAAAGTTTGGGACAATGAGCAGTTCTTC. It translates to CASSFKVWDNEQFF. This chain uses TRBV7-6 with TRBJ2-1; D unclear. The CDR3 covers 14 residues. V shed 3 bases and J shed 5 bases, with 11 bases lying between them. The V gene's germline CDR1 is SGHVS and CDR2 FNYEAQ. Based on the CDR3 plus reference TRBV7-6 and TRBJ2-1, the full variable domain is GAGVSQSPRYKVTKRGQDVALRCDPISGHVSLYWYRQALGQGPEFLTYFNYEAQQDKSGLPNDRFSAERPEGSISTLTIQRTEQRDSAMYRCASSFKVWDNEQFFGPGTRLTVL.

In its sample, this clonotype was seen a few times. This rearrangement joins TRBV29-1 to TRBJ2-7; 8 nucleotides agree with TRBD1. V lost 3 bases to trimming and J lost 7 bases; unmatched junction nucleotides: 2. This CDR3 has 11 residues. Germline V gene data show CDR1 as SQVTM and CDR2 as ANQGSEA. CDR3 coding DNA: TGCAGCGTTGACAGGGGGCGGGAGCAGTACTTC. The encoded protein is CSVDRGREQYF.